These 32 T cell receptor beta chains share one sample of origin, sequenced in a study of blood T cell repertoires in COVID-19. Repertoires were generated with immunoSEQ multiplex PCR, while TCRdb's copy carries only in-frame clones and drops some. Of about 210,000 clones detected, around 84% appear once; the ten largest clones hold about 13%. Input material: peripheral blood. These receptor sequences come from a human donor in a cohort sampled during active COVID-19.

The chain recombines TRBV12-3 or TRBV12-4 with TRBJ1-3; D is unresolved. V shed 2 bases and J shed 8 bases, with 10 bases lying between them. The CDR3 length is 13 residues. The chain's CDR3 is CASSLSQGDTIYF. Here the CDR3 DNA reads TGTGCCAGCAGTTTATCCCAAGGAGACACCATATATTTT.

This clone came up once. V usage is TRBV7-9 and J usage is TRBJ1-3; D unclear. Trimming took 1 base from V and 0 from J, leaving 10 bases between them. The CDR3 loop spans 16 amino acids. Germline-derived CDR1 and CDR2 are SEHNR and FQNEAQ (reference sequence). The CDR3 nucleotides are TGTGCCAGCAGCTTAGGCTCGGTAAACTCTGGAAACACCATATATTTT. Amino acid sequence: CASSLGSVNSGNTIYF.

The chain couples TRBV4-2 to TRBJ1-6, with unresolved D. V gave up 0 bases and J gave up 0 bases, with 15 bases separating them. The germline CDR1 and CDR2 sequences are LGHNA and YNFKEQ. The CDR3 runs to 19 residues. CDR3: CASSQEVYGRSSYNSPLHF. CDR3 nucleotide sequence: TGTGCCAGCAGCCAAGAGGTATATGGCCGGAGCTCCTATAATTCACCCCTCCACTTT.

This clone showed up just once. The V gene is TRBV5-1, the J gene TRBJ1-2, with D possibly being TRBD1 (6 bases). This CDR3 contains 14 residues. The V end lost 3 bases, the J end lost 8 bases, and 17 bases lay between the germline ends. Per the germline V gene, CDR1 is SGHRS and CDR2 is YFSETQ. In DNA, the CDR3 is TGCGCCAGCAGCTCACAGGGTGGCTCGGACGGCTACACCTTC. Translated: CASSSQGGSDGYTF.

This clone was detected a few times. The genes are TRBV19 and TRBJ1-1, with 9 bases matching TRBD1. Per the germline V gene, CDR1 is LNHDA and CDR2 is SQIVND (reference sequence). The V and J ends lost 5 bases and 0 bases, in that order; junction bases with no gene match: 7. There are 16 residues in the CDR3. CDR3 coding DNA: TGTGCCAGTAGTCCAGGACAGGGGACCTTGAACACTGAAGCTTTCTTT. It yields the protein CASSPGQGTLNTEAFF. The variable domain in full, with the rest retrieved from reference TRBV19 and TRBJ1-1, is DGGITQSPKYLFRKEGQNVTLSCEQNLNHDAMYWYRQDPGQGLRLIYYSQIVNDFQKGDIAEGYSVSREKKESFPLTVTSAQKNPTAFYLCASSPGQGTLNTEAFFGQGTRLTVV.

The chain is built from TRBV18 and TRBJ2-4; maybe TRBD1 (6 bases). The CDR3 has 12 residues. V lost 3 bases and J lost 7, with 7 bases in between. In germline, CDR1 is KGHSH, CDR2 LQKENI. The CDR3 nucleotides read TGTGCCAGCTCACCGAGGGGGAACATTCAGTACTTC. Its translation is CASSPRGNIQYF.

This CDR3 reads CASSPQSTEQFF. DNA of the CDR3: TGTGCCAGCAGCCCCCAAAGCACTGAGCAGTTCTTC. V and J are TRBV11-3 and TRBJ2-1; unclear D gene. CDR1 SGHNT and CDR2 YENEEA come from the germline V gene. The length of the CDR3 is 12 residues. Trimming shortened V by 5 bases and J by 9 bases, and 11 bases separated the two germline ends. Full variable domain (outside the CDR3, taken from reference TRBV11-3 and TRBJ2-1): EAGVVQSPRYKIIEKKQPVAFWCNPISGHNTLYWYLQNLGQGPELLIRYENEEAVDDSQLPKDRFSAERLKGVDSTLKIQPAELGDSAVYLCASSPQSTEQFFGPGTRLTVL.

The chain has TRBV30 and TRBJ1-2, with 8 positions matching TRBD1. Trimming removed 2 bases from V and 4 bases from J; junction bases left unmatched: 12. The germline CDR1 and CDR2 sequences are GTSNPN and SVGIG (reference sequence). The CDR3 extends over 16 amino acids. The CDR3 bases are TGTGCCTGGAGTCCCCCCTCACCTGACAGGGGCTATGGCTACACCTTC. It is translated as CAWSPPSPDRGYGYTF.

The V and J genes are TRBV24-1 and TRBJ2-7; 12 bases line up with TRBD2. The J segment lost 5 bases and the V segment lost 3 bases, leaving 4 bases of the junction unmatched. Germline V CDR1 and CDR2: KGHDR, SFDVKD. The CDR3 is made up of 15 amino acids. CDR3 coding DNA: TGTGCCACCAGTGATACGACTAGCGGGAGCCACGAGCAGTACTTC. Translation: CATSDTTSGSHEQYF.

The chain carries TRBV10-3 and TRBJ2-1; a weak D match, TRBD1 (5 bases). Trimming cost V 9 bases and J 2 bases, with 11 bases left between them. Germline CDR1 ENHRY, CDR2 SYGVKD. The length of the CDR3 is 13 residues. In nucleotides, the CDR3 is TGTGCCATTGGGGCGGCAACCTACAATGAGCAGTTCTTC. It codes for CAIGAATYNEQFF.

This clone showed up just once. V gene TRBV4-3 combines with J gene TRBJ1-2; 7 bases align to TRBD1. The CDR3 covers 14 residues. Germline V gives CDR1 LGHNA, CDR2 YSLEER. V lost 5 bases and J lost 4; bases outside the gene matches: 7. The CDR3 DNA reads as TGCGCCAGCAGCATTCCCGGGACAGCCTATGGCTACACCTTC. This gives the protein CASSIPGTAYGYTF.

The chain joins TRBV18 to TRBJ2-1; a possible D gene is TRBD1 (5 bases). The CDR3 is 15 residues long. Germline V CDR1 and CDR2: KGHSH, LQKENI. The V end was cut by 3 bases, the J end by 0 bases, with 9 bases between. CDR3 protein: CASSPTESSYNEQFF. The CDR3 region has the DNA TGTGCCAGCTCACCGACAGAGAGCTCCTACAATGAGCAGTTCTTC.

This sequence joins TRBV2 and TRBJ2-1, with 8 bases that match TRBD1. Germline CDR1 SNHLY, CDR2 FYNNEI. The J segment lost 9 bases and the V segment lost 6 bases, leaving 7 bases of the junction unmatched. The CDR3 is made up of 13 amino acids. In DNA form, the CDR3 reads TGTGCCAGCAGGGGACAGGTAACGGGTGAGCAGTTCTTC. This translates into CASRGQVTGEQFF.

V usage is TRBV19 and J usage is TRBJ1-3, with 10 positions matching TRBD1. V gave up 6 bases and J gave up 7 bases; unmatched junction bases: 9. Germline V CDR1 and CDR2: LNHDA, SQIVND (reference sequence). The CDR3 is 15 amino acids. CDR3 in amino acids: CASSASTGGKNTIYF. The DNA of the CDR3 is TGTGCCAGTAGCGCCTCGACAGGGGGCAAGAACACCATATATTTT.

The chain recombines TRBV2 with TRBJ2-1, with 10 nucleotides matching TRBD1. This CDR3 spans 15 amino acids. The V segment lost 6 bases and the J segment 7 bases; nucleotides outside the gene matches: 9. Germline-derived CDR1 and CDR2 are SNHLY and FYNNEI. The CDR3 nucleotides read TGTGCCAGCAGCGCCGTCCCGGGACAGGGGAATGAGCAGTTCTTC. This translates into CASSAVPGQGNEQFF.

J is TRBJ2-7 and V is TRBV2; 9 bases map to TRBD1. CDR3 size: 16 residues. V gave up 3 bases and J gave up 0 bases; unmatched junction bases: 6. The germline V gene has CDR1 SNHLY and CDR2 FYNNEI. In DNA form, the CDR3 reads TGTGCCAGCAGTGATGAGGGACAGGGCCGCTCCTACGAGCAGTACTTC. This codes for CASSDEGQGRSYEQYF.

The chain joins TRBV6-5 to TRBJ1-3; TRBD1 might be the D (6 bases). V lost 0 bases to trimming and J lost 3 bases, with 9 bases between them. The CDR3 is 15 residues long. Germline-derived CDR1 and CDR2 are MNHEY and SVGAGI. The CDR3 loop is CASSYSGAVGNTIYF. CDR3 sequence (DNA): TGTGCCAGCAGTTACTCGGGGGCGGTTGGAAACACCATATATTTT.

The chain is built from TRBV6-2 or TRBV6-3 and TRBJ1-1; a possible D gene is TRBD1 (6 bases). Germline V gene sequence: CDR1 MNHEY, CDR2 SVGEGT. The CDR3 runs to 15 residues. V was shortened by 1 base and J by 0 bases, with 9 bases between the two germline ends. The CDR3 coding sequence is TGTGCCAGCAGTTACTGGGGGGGCTTGAACACTGAAGCTTTCTTT. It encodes CASSYWGGLNTEAFF.

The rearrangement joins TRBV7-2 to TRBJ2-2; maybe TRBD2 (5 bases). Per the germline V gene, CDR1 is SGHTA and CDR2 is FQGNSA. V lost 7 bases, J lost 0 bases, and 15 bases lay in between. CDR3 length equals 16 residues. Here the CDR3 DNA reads TGTGCCAGCAAGGCGTCGGGAACAACGAACACCGGGGAGCTGTTTTTT. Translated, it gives CASKASGTTNTGELFF.

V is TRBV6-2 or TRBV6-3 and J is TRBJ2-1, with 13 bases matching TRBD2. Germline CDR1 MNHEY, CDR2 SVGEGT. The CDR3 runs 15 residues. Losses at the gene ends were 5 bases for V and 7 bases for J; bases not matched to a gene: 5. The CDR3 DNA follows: TGTGCCAGCAGTGCTCTGACTAGCGGGAGGAATGAGCAGTTCTTC. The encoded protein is CASSALTSGRNEQFF.

The CDR3 sequence is CASSPYGGLTNEKLFF. The CDR3 nucleotides read TGTGCCAGCAGCCCCTACGGGGGGCTCACTAATGAAAAACTGTTTTTT. The chain uses TRBV7-9 and TRBJ1-4, with a weak D call TRBD1 (6 bases). This CDR3 is built from 16 residues. Between the trimmed V and J ends, which lost 5 bases and 2 bases, there was a span of 15 bases. Per germline, CDR1 SEHNR and CDR2 FQNEAQ (reference sequence).

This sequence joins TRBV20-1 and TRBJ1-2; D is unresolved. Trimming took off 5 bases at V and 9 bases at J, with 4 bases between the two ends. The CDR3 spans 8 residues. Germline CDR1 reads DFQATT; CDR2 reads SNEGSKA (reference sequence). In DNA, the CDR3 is TGCAGTGCTGCGCGCTACACCTTC. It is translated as CSAARYTF.

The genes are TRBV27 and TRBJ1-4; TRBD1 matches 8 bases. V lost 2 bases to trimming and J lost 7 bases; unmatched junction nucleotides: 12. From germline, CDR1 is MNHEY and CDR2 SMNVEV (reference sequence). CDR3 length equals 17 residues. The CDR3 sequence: CASSLRGGQATGEKLFF. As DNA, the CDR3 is TGTGCCAGCAGTTTAAGGGGGGGACAGGCGACAGGTGAAAAACTGTTTTTT.

The CDR3 loop reads CASSVGDLPPDTQYF. CDR3 DNA: TGTGCCAGCAGCGTAGGGGACTTACCCCCGGATACGCAGTATTTT. The rearrangement joins TRBV9 to TRBJ2-3; possible D gene TRBD2, 6 bases. There are 15 residues in the CDR3. Germline CDR1 reads SGDLS; CDR2 reads YYNGEE. Trimming took off 0 bases at V and 6 bases at J, with 14 bases between the two ends.

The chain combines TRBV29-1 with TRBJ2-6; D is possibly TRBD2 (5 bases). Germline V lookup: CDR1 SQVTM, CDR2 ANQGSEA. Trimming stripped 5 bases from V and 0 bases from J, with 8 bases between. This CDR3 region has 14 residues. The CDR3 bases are TGCAGCGTTTCGGACTTCTCTGGGGCCAACGTCCTGACTTTC. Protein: CSVSDFSGANVLTF.

The DNA for the CDR3 is TGTGCCAGCAGCCTACCGTGGGGGGGCTCGTATAATTCACCCCTCCACTTT. Its protein product is CASSLPWGGSYNSPLHF. The gene calls are TRBV11-2 and TRBJ1-6; perhaps TRBD1 as D (6 bases). V lost 5 bases to trimming and J lost 4 bases, with 18 bases between them. CDR1 SGHAT and CDR2 FQNNGV come from the germline V gene. This CDR3 comprises 17 residues.

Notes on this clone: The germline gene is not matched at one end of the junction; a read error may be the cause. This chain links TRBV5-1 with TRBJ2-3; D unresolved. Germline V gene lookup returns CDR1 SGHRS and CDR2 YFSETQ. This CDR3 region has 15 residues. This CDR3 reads CTSSLASTSTDTQYF. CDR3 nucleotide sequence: TGCACCAGCAGCTTGGCGAGCACTAGCACAGATACGCAGTATTTT.

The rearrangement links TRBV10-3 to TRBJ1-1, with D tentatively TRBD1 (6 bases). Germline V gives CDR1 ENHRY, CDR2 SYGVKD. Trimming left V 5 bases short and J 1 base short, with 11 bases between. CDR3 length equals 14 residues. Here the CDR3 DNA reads TGTGCCATCAGTCTGGACAGCACGAACACTGAAGCTTTCTTT. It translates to CAISLDSTNTEAFF.

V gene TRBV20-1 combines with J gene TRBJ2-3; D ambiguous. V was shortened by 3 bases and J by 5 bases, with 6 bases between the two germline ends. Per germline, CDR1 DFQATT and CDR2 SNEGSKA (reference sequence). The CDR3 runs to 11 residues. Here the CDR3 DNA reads TGCAGTGCTAGTCCCGGAGATACGCAGTATTTT. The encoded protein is CSASPGDTQYF.

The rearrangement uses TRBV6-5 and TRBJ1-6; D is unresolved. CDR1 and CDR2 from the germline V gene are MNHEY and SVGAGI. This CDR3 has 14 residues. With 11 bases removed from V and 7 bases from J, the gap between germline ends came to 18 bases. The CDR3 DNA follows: TGTGCCCGACTACTGACGCGACCGAATTCACCCCTCCACTTT. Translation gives CARLLTRPNSPLHF.

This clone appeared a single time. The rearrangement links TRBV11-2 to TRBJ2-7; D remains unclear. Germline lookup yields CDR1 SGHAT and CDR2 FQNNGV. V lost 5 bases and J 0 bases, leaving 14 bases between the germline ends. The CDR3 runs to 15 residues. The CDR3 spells CASSPPSAGSYEQYF. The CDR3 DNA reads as TGTGCCAGCAGCCCTCCTTCGGCAGGCTCCTACGAGCAGTACTTC.

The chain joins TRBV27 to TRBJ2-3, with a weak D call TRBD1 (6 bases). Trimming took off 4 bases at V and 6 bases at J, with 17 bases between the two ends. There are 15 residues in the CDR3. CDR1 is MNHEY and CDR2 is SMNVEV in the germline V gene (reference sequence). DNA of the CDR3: TGTGCCAGCAGTTGGCTACAGGGAATTACGGATACGCAGTATTTT. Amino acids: CASSWLQGITDTQYF.